These 20 T cell receptor beta chains came from one sample sequenced in a study of blood T cell repertoires in COVID-19. Data came from immunoSEQ multiplex PCR; TCRdb stores just in-frame clones and leaves some out. The sample comprises over 130,000 clones, about 88% of which are singletons, and under 3% rests with the top ten. The sequencing sample was made of peripheral blood. These receptors all come from a human donor with COVID-19, enrolled during active disease. The donor label of this sample is uncertain.

The V and J genes are TRBV19 and TRBJ2-2; 7 bases are a match to TRBD2. Germline CDR1 is LNHDA and CDR2 is SQIVND (reference sequence). CDR3 size: 14 residues. Trimming took 3 bases from V and 6 from J; bases not matched to a gene: 4. This CDR3 is CASSMGRASGELFF. The CDR3 region has the DNA TGTGCCAGTAGTATGGGGAGGGCGTCCGGGGAGCTGTTTTTT.

The chain carries TRBV5-6 and TRBJ2-5; possibly TRBD1 for D (5 bases). Trimming cost V 2 bases and J 2 bases, with 13 bases left between them. The germline V gene encodes CDR1 SGHDT and CDR2 YYEEEE. The CDR3 runs 15 residues. CDR3 nucleotide sequence: TGTGCCAGCAGCTTAGGAGCAGGGTTTCAAGAGACCCAGTACTTC. Protein sequence: CASSLGAGFQETQYF.

The chain recombines TRBV12-3 or TRBV12-4 with TRBJ2-1; D ambiguous. The length of the CDR3 is 12 residues. V lost 9 bases, J lost 2 bases, and 8 bases lay in between. The CDR3 here is CASARPYNEQFF. Here the CDR3 DNA reads TGTGCCAGTGCGCGTCCCTACAATGAGCAGTTCTTC.

V is TRBV6-1 and J is TRBJ1-5; tentatively, D is TRBD1 (6 bases). This CDR3 is built from 16 residues. Germline assignment: CDR1 MNHNS and CDR2 SASEGT. V lost 1 base and J lost 6, with 16 bases in between. Here the CDR3 DNA reads TGTGCCAGCAGTGAAGTAGTGGGGGGGGCGGGTCAGCCCCAGCATTTT. The encoded protein is CASSEVVGGAGQPQHF.

The rearrangement links TRBV9 to TRBJ1-1, with a tentative D call TRBD1 (5 bases). The CDR3 has 13 amino acids. Looked up from germline, CDR1 is SGDLS and CDR2 is YYNGEE. V lost 4 bases, J lost 3 bases, and 10 bases lay in between. In nucleotides, the CDR3 is TGTGCCAGCAGCAAACAAGGGGACACTGAAGCTTTCTTT. It is translated as CASSKQGDTEAFF.

Regarding this clone: Other DNA sequences within the sample encode an identical CDR3. This sequence joins TRBV7-3 and TRBJ2-3; TRBD1 is a possible D gene (5 bases). V lost 0 bases, J lost 1 base, and 5 bases lay in between. The CDR3 is 14 residues long. Germline V gives CDR1 SGHTA, CDR2 FQGTGA. The CDR3 loop is CASSLTGGTDTQYF. The CDR3 DNA is TGTGCCAGCAGCTTAACAGGGGGCACAGATACGCAGTATTTT.

The V call is TRBV5-1, the J call TRBJ2-3; TRBD2 aligns across 8 bases. Germline CDR1 reads SGHRS; CDR2 reads YFSETQ. The ends lost 7 bases at V and 2 bases at J; junction bases unmatched: 6. CDR3 length: 14 residues. This chain's CDR3 is CASQLAEVTDTQYF. CDR3 bases: TGCGCCAGCCAACTAGCGGAAGTCACAGATACGCAGTATTTT.

This clone was picked up one time. V gene TRBV15 combines with J gene TRBJ1-1, with 8 bases that match TRBD1. Looked up from germline, CDR1 is LNHNV and CDR2 is YYDKDF (reference sequence). This CDR3 comprises 13 residues. Trimming removed 3 bases from V and 5 bases from J; junction bases left unmatched: 2. For the CDR3, the DNA is TGTGCCACCAGCAGGGACAGGGCGACTGAAGCTTTCTTT. Amino acid sequence: CATSRDRATEAFF.

V gene TRBV27 combines with J gene TRBJ2-7; D unresolved. The CDR3 length is 14 residues. The V end lost 0 bases, the J end lost 3 bases, and 9 bases lay between the germline ends. CDR1 and CDR2 (germline): MNHEY, SMNVEV (reference sequence). CDR3 sequence reads: CASSLSSTIYEQYF. DNA for the CDR3: TGTGCCAGCAGTTTATCCTCCACTATCTACGAGCAGTACTTC.

This clone was found once. The chain links TRBV28 to TRBJ2-5; 8 nucleotides align to TRBD2. This CDR3 is 16 amino acids long. The germline V gene has CDR1 MDHEN and CDR2 SYDVKM. J was trimmed by 4 bases and V by 1 base; bases with no gene match: 8. This chain's CDR3 is CASSLYPGGAPETQYF. CDR3 in DNA: TGTGCCAGCAGTTTATACCCGGGAGGGGCCCCAGAGACCCAGTACTTC.

The CDR3, as DNA: TGTGCCAGTAGTAGACTAGCGGGGGGGCCGAGCACCGGGGAGCTGTTTTTT. Its translation: CASSRLAGGPSTGELFF. The chain combines TRBV19 with TRBJ2-2; 14 nucleotides match TRBD2. With 4 bases clipped from V and 4 bases from J, the junction kept 5 bases outside the gene matches. Per the germline V gene, CDR1 is LNHDA and CDR2 is SQIVND (reference sequence). The CDR3 consists of 17 residues.

This rearrangement joins TRBV30 to TRBJ2-1; 8 positions match TRBD2. This CDR3 is built from 13 residues. Germline lookup yields CDR1 GTSNPN and CDR2 SVGIG (reference sequence). V trimming: 1 base; J trimming: 5 bases; junction bases outside the gene matches: 1. CDR3 DNA: TGTGCCTGGAGTGCGGGACTAGACAATGAGCAGTTCTTC. Translated, it gives CAWSAGLDNEQFF.

The V gene is TRBV4-2, the J gene TRBJ1-3, with 8 bases aligning to TRBD1. The CDR3 consists of 20 residues. The germline gives CDR1 LGHNA, CDR2 YNFKEQ. Germline trimming cut 0 bases from V and 0 bases from J; bases unmatched to any gene: 13. For the CDR3, the DNA is TGTGCCAGCAGCCAAGAGGTTACGGGGACAGGTTCTTCCTCTGGAAACACCATATATTTT. Amino acids: CASSQEVTGTGSSSGNTIYF.

The chain employs TRBV11-3 and TRBJ1-2, with D tentatively TRBD1 (6 bases). CDR3 length: 16 amino acids. Germline values: CDR1 SGHNT, CDR2 YENEEA. V was cut by 1 base and J by 4 bases, with 16 bases left in between. CDR3 in amino acids: CASSLGLANRAYGYTF. Here the CDR3 DNA reads TGTGCCAGCAGCTTAGGGCTGGCGAACAGGGCCTATGGCTACACCTTC.

The chain is built from TRBV28 and TRBJ1-4, with a tentative D call TRBD1 (5 bases). The CDR3 is 14 amino acids. V shed 6 bases and J shed 6 bases, with 14 bases lying between them. Per the germline V gene, CDR1 is MDHEN and CDR2 is SYDVKM. The CDR3 DNA is TGTGCCAGCAGGGGGTGGGGGGTAGATGAAAAACTGTTTTTT. It yields the protein CASRGWGVDEKLFF.

This clone was detected a few times. The rearrangement uses TRBV6-5 and TRBJ1-4, with D tentatively TRBD1 (5 bases). Deletions cut 2 bases from V and 0 bases from J, with 7 bases between. CDR3 length: 15 amino acids. Germline-derived CDR1 and CDR2 are MNHEY and SVGAGI. CDR3 protein: CASSYAGTTNEKLFF. CDR3 nucleotide sequence: TGTGCCAGCAGTTACGCAGGGACAACTAATGAAAAACTGTTTTTT.

The chain is built from TRBV5-1 and TRBJ2-1; 7 nucleotides align to TRBD2. The ends lost 5 bases at V and 5 bases at J; junction bases unmatched: 7. The CDR3 spans 14 residues. Germline lookup yields CDR1 SGHRS and CDR2 YFSETQ. Here the CDR3 reads CASRGAGWNNEQFF. The DNA for the CDR3 is TGCGCCAGCAGGGGAGCGGGATGGAACAATGAGCAGTTCTTC. Based on the CDR3 plus reference TRBV5-1 and TRBJ2-1, the full variable domain is KAGVTQTPRYLIKTRGQQVTLSCSPISGHRSVSWYQQTPGQGLQFLFEYFSETQRNKGNFPGRFSGRQFSNSRSEMNVSTLELGDSALYLCASRGAGWNNEQFFGPGTRLTVL.

This clone was detected a few times. The chain links TRBV27 to TRBJ1-2; 11 bases match TRBD1. The germline gives CDR1 MNHEY, CDR2 SMNVEV (reference sequence). The length of the CDR3 is 15 residues. Trimming at V came to 8 bases and at J to 6 bases, leaving 11 bases not matched to a gene. Written as DNA, the CDR3 is TGTGCCAGCGGCCCGGGACAGGGGGTTCTTAATGGCTACACCTTC. It specifies CASGPGQGVLNGYTF.

V usage is TRBV5-4 and J usage is TRBJ2-5, with D perhaps matching TRBD1 (5 bases). CDR1 is SGHNT and CDR2 is YYREEE in the germline V gene (reference sequence). V dropped 4 bases and J dropped 0 bases, with 10 bases sitting between them. CDR3 length equals 14 residues. CDR3: CASSPGHNQETQYF. The CDR3 nucleotides are TGTGCCAGCAGCCCCGGACATAACCAAGAGACCCAGTACTTC.

Written as DNA, the CDR3 is TGTGCCAGTAGTACGGACAGTAGCACAGATACGCAGTATTTT. It yields the protein CASSTDSSTDTQYF. The V and J genes are TRBV19 and TRBJ2-3, with D perhaps TRBD1 (6 bases). This CDR3 region has 14 residues. CDR1 and CDR2 (germline): LNHDA, SQIVND (reference sequence). Between the trimmed V and J ends, which lost 4 bases and 0 bases, there was a span of 8 bases. The full variable domain, rest sourced from reference TRBV19 and TRBJ2-3, is DGGITQSPKYLFRKEGQNVTLSCEQNLNHDAMYWYRQDPGQGLRLIYYSQIVNDFQKGDIAEGYSVSREKKESFPLTVTSAQKNPTAFYLCASSTDSSTDTQYFGPGTRLTVL.